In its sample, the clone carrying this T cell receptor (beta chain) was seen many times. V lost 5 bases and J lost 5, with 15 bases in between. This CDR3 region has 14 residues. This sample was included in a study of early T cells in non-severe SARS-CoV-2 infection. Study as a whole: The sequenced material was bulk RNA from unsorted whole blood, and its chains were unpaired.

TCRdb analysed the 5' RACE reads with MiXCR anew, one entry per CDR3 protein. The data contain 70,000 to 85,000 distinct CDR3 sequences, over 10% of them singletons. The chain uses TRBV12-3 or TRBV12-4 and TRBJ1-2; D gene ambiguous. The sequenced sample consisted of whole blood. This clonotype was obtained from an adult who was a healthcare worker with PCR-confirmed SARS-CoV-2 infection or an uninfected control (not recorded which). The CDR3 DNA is TGTGCCAGCAGTCCACGTGACGGCGCGTATGGCTACACCTTC. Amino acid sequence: CASSPRDGAYGYTF.